A selection of T cell receptor beta chains follows, all from one sample in a study of blood T cell repertoires in COVID-19. Measured with immunoSEQ multiplex PCR; TCRdb has only the in-frame clones, and not every one. This table holds fewer than 350,000 clones, 85% to 90% found once. Sequencing used PBMCs or T cells enriched from blood (not recorded which). The receptors come from a woman younger than 45 with acute COVID-19. CDR3s include the opening cysteine and the closing phenylalanine or tryptophan. A D gene is named only where the DNA matches it firmly.

D gene	V gene	J gene	CDR3 protein	CDR3 DNA
.	TRBV23-1	TRBJ2-2	CASSQSWHDLDTGELFF	TGCGCCAGCAGTCAATCGTGGCACGATCTGGACACCGGGGAGCTGTTTTTT
.	TRBV2	TRBJ2-7	CASLLQAGEQYF	TGTGCCAGCCTTCTCCAGGCCGGCGAGCAGTACTTC
TRBD2	TRBV5-4	TRBJ2-7	CASSFGTSGIYEQYF	TGTGCCAGCAGCTTCGGGACTAGCGGGATCTACGAGCAGTACTTC
TRBD1	TRBV4-3	TRBJ2-3	CASSTQGAGTDTQYF	TGCGCCAGCAGTACACAGGGGGCGGGCACAGATACGCAGTATTTT
.	TRBV7-2	TRBJ2-1	CASSLVGLGTFF	.
TRBD2	TRBV19	TRBJ2-7	CASSRLAGVEAYEQYF	TGTGCCAGTAGTCGGCTAGCGGGAGTGGAGGCCTACGAGCAGTACTTC
.	TRBV27	TRBJ2-1	CASSLGRAHRGNEQFF	TGTGCCAGCAGTTTAGGCAGGGCCCACCGCGGCAATGAGCAGTTCTTC
.	TRBV5-1	TRBJ1-1	CASSSPPRGTNTEAFF	TGCGCCAGCAGCTCGCCCCCCCGGGGAACGAACACTGAAGCTTTCTTT
TRBD2	TRBV6-4	TRBJ2-2	CASSPQGTRDTGELFF	TGTGCCAGCAGTCCGCAAGGGACTAGGGATACCGGGGAGCTGTTTTTT
.	TRBV7-3	TRBJ2-1	CASSLYGNHNEQFF	TGTGCCAGCAGCTTATACGGGAATCACAATGAGCAGTTCTTC